This TCR beta chain was profiled in a study of CD8 T cells in ankylosing spondylitis (dated by TCRdb to the late 2010s). Study-level background: T cell receptor beta repertoires were profiled in healthy donors and ankylosing spondylitis patients so that disease-linked TCR variants could be found. The full study cohort was made up of under 30 ankylosing spondylitis patients and 108 healthy donors. Peripheral blood was sampled, and synovial fluid was also collected from ankylosing spondylitis patients.

The sample was run on an Illumina HiSeq 2500. Quantitative 5'-RACE with molecular barcodes was the method used to prepare the TCR beta libraries. As for the authors' bioinformatics: A new computational method based on a probabilistic model of VDJ rearrangement was used to identify disease-linked TCR variants. TCRdb redid the processing of the public reads, applying fastp at Q25 and MiXCR, and retained in-frame beta chains. Identical CDR3 protein sequences are pooled into one entry, listed with their most common genes and DNA. The authors' filters were not applied to this entry. In all, the sample holds 240,000 or so distinct CDR3 sequences, and around 7.8% of those were seen once. The ten largest clones take up under 7.5% of the sample. This clonotype appeared many times. The specificity of this receptor is unknown. No much larger clone exists at a distance of one base, and base qualities are not known.

V gives up 6 bases and J gives up 7 bases, and the segment between their germline ends measures 10 bases. The germline V gene supplies CDR1 MNHEY and CDR2 SVGEGT. The CDR3 runs 12 residues from the cysteine to the phenylalanine. The only DNA kept is the CDR3, 36 bases in frame from the first base. Points the paper makes about the study in general: According to the report, matched synovial fluid samples from ankylosing spondylitis patients were significantly enriched for the disease-linked clones. Some TCR beta motif variants had previously been reported in synovial fluid and blood of reactive arthritis patients, which suggested common disease-initiation mechanisms. A TCR beta motif made up of 7 to 9 highly homologous amino acid variants appeared to be characteristic of blood from ankylosing spondylitis patients. In peripheral blood, the disease-linked clones were found at relatively low frequencies and had a CD8+ phenotype.

Sequencing used blood, either unsorted or a sorted T cell fraction (not recorded which). The chain employs TRBV6-2 or TRBV6-3 and TRBJ2-1, with the D gene call left open. The sequence came from a male donor with ankylosing spondylitis or in good health (not recorded which). The sequence in DNA is TGTGCCAGCAGCCTCTCGTGGAATGAGCAGTTCTTC. Its translation reads: CASSLSWNEQFF.